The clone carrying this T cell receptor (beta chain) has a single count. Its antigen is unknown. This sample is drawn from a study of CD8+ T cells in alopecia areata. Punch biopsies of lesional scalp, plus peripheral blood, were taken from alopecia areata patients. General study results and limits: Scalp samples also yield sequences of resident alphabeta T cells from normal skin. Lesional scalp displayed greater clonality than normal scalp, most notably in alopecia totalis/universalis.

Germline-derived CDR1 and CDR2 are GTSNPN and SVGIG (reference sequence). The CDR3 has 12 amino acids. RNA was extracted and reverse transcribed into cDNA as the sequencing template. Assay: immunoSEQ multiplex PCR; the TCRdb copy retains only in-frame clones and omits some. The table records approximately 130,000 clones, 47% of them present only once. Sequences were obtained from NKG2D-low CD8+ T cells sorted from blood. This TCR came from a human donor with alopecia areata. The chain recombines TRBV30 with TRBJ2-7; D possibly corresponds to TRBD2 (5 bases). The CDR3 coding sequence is TGTGCTAACGATCTGGGCGGGTACGAGCAGTACTTC. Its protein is CANDLGGYEQYF.